This TCR beta chain was captured by sequencing in a study of lymphopenia after photon versus proton radiotherapy. Study results and caveats: Oligoclonal CD8+ Temra expansion after nadir drove photon patients' diversity drop. Only patients who died were analyzed for survival; proton advantage is unproven.

Profiled with immunoSEQ multiplex PCR; TCRdb holds only in-frame clones, not every one. The data hold about 4,900 clones, with approximately 88% observed a single time. As for this clone: No antigen is known for it.

The sequencing used peripheral blood, collected from a patient treated with photon-based radiotherapy. This sequence was found in a man aged 80 or over with cholangiocarcinoma.

The CDR3 DNA follows: TGTGCCAGCGGGACTTCTTTTAGCACAGATACGCAGTATTTT. Translating gives CASGTSFSTDTQYF. The chain carries TRBV6-1 and TRBJ2-3, with D possibly being TRBD2 (6 bases). The V and J ends lost 8 bases and 0 bases respectively, with 12 bases between them. The CDR3 has 14 amino acids. Germline V gene data show CDR1 as MNHNS and CDR2 as SASEGT.